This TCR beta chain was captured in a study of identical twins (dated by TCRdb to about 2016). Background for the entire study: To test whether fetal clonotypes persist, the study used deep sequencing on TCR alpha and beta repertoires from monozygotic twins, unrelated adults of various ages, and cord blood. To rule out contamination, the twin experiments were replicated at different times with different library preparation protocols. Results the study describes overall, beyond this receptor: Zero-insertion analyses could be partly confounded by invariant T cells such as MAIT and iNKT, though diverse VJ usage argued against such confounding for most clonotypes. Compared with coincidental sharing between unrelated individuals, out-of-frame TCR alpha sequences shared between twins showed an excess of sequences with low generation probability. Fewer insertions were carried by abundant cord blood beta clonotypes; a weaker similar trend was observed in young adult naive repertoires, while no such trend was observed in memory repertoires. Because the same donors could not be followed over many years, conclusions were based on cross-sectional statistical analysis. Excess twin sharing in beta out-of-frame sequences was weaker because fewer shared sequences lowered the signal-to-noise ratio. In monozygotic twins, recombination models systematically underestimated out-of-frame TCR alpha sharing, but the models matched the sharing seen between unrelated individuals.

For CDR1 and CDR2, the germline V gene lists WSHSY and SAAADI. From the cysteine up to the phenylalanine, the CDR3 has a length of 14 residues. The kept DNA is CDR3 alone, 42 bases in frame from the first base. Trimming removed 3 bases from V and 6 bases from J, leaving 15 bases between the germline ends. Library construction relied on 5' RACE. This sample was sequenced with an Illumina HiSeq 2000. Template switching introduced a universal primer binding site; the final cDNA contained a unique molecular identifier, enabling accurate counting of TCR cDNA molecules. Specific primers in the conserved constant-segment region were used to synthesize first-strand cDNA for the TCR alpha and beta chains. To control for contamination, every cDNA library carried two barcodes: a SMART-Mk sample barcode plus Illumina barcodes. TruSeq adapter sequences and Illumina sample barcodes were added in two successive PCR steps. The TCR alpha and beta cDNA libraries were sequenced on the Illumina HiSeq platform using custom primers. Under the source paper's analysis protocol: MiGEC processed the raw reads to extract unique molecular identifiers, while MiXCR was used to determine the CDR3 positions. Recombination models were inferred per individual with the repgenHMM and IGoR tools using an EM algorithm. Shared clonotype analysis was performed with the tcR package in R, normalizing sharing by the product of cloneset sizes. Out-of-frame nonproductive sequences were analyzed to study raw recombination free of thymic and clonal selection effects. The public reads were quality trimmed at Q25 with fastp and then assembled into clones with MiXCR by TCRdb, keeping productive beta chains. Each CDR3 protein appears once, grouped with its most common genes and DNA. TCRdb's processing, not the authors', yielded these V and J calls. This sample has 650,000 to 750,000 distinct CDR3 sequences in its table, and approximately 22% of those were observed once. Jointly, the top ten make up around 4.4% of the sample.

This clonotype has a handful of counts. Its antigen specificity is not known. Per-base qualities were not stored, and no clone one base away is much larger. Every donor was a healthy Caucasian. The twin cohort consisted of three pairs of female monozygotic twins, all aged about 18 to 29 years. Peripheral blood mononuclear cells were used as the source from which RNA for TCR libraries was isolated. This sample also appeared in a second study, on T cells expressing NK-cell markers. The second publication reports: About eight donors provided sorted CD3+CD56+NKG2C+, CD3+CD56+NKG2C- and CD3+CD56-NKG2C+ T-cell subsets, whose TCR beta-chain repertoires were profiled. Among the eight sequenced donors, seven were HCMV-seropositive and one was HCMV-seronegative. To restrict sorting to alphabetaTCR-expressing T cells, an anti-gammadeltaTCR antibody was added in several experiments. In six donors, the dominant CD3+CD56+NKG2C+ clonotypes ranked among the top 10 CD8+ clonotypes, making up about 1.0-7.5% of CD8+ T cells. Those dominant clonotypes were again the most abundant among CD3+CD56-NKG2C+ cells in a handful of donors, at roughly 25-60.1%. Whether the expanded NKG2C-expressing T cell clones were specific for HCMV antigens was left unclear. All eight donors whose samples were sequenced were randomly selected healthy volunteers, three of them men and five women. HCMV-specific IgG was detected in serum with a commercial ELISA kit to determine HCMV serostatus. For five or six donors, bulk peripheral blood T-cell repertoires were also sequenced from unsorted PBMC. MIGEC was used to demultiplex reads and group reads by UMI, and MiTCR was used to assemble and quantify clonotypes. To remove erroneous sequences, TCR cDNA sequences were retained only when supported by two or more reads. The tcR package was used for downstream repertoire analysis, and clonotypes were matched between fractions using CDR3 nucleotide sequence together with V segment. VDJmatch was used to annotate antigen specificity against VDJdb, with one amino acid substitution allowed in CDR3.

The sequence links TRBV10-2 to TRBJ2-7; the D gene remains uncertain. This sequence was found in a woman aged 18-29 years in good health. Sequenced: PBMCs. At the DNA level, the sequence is TGCGCCAGCAGTGAAGTTCGGAAAGGAAGCGAGCAGTACTTC. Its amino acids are CASSEVRKGSEQYF.